One sample yielded the 20 T cell receptor beta chains listed below, sequenced in a study of CD8 T cells in Susac syndrome. Reverse transcription used roughly 0.45 to 1 ug RNA and random hexamers. TCRdb re-analysed the immunoSEQ multiplex PCR reads in MiXCR, keeping a single row per CDR3 protein. The table includes about 83,000 distinct CDR3 sequences, 95% to 96% detected once. Sequenced: CD8+ T cells from PBMCs. The receptor set was obtained from a human donor with Susac syndrome.

V and J are TRBV3-1 and TRBJ2-7; D is uncertain. V dropped 4 bases and J dropped 5 bases, with 12 bases sitting between them. The CDR3 loop spans 13 amino acids. In germline, CDR1 is LGHDT, CDR2 YNNKEL (reference sequence). This CDR3 reads CASSLLQGDEQYF. CDR3 nucleotide sequence: TGTGCCAGCAGCCTCTTACAAGGTGACGAGCAGTACTTC.

The chain has TRBV9 and TRBJ2-1; TRBD2 matches 11 bases. With 5 bases clipped from V and 6 bases from J, the junction kept 4 bases outside the gene matches. The CDR3 runs to 14 residues. Germline lookup yields CDR1 SGDLS and CDR2 YYNGEE. Here the CDR3 reads CASSRSGGGNEQFF. The CDR3 DNA reads TGTGCCAGCAGTCGTAGCGGGGGGGGCAATGAGCAGTTCTTC.

This clonotype was observed a single time. The rearrangement uses TRBV14 and TRBJ2-7; D uncertain. V was cut by 3 bases and J by 2 bases, with 2 bases left in between. Germline V gives CDR1 SGHDN, CDR2 FVKESK. This CDR3 comprises 11 residues. The CDR3 sequence is CASSQTYEQYF. Written as DNA, the CDR3 is TGTGCCAGCAGCCAGACCTACGAGCAGTACTTC.

The chain joins TRBV7-6 to TRBJ2-1, with TRBD2 matching over 9 bases. The J segment lost 6 bases and the V segment lost 1 base, leaving 7 bases of the junction unmatched. The CDR3 contains 16 residues. The germline V gene encodes CDR1 SGHVS and CDR2 FNYEAQ. DNA of the CDR3: TGTGCCAGCAGCTTAGAGGCGGGGGGGCTGGGCAATGAGCAGTTCTTC. This sequence encodes CASSLEAGGLGNEQFF.

The rearrangement uses TRBV7-2 and TRBJ2-1; D gene uncertain. V was pared by 5 bases and J by 12 bases, with 11 bases between. Looked up from germline, CDR1 is SGHTA and CDR2 is FQGNSA. The CDR3 length is 11 residues. The CDR3 spells CASSPSVLQFF. The CDR3 nucleotides read TGTGCCAGCAGCCCCTCAGTCCTGCAGTTCTTC.

This chain links TRBV7-9 with TRBJ2-6; the D gene is possibly TRBD1 (5 bases). Trimming stripped 5 bases from V and 2 bases from J, with 10 bases between. The CDR3 contains 15 residues. From germline, CDR1 is SEHNR and CDR2 FQNEAQ (reference sequence). DNA for the CDR3: TGTGCCAGCAGCATCAGGGTCACTGGGGCCAACGTCCTGACTTTC. Amino acids: CASSIRVTGANVLTF.

The chain recombines TRBV20-1 with TRBJ2-5; D possibly corresponds to TRBD1 (6 bases). Trimming took 5 bases from V and 3 from J, leaving 19 bases between them. Germline CDR1 is DFQATT and CDR2 is SNEGSKA (reference sequence). This CDR3 is built from 15 residues. Here the CDR3 DNA reads TGCAGTGCTGGATCATACCGGGACACGAAAGAGACCCAGTACTTC. Its protein is CSAGSYRDTKETQYF.

V is TRBV7-9 and J is TRBJ2-1; 9 bases fit TRBD2. Trimming at V came to 5 bases and at J to 3 bases, leaving 5 bases not matched to a gene. The CDR3 has 15 amino acids. The germline gives CDR1 SEHNR, CDR2 FQNEAQ (reference sequence). CDR3: CASSLRTSVYNEQFF. In nucleotides, the CDR3 is TGTGCCAGCAGCCTGCGGACTAGCGTCTACAATGAGCAGTTCTTC.

The chain joins TRBV20-1 to TRBJ2-5; D might be TRBD2 (6 bases). The germline V gene encodes CDR1 DFQATT and CDR2 SNEGSKA (reference sequence). CDR3 size: 15 residues. V was clipped by 1 base and J by 2 bases, with 14 bases between them. CDR3 coding DNA: TGCAGTGCTAGAGCTGTTAGTAGCGGACAAGAGACCCAGTACTTC. The encoded protein is CSARAVSSGQETQYF.

The V and J genes are TRBV7-9 and TRBJ2-5; TRBD1 matches at 10 bases. This CDR3 region has 15 residues. The germline CDR1 and CDR2 sequences are SEHNR and FQNEAQ (reference sequence). V lost 4 bases and J lost 5; bases outside the gene matches: 7. In nucleotides, the CDR3 is TGTGCCAGCAGCTCCCCCGGACAGGGGGGCGAGACCCAGTACTTC. Encoded protein: CASSSPGQGGETQYF.

This clonotype has only one observation. The chain uses TRBV29-1 and TRBJ2-1, with a weak D call TRBD1 (5 bases). This CDR3 spans 14 amino acids. Germline V gene data show CDR1 as SQVTM and CDR2 as ANQGSEA. Trimming removed 7 bases from V and 3 bases from J, with 16 bases in between. CDR3 DNA sequence: TGCAGCGCAAGTGGGGCAGGGATCTACAATGAGCAGTTCTTC. As protein: CSASGAGIYNEQFF.

The chain links TRBV12-3 or TRBV12-4 to TRBJ2-7; TRBD1 matches 9 bases. The junction had 9 bases not matched to a gene; V was cut back by 6 bases and J by 3 bases. This CDR3 has 15 amino acids. Here the CDR3 reads CASRISGTGIYEQYF. As DNA, the CDR3 is TGTGCCAGCAGGATCTCCGGGACAGGGATCTACGAGCAGTACTTC.

The rearrangement uses TRBV29-1 and TRBJ2-1; no reliable D call. Trimming left V 4 bases short and J 5 bases short, with 6 bases between. CDR1 is SQVTM and CDR2 is ANQGSEA in the germline V gene. The CDR3 extends over 11 amino acids. CDR3 protein: CSVVVNNEQFF. The CDR3 DNA sequence: TGCAGCGTTGTTGTTAACAATGAGCAGTTCTTC.

This chain links TRBV29-1 with TRBJ2-7, with D perhaps matching TRBD2 (6 bases). Deletions cut 5 bases from V and 2 bases from J, with 13 bases between. The CDR3 sequence is 13 residues long. Germline lookup yields CDR1 SQVTM and CDR2 ANQGSEA. The CDR3 sequence is CSVRVSGAYEQYF. DNA of the CDR3: TGCAGCGTTCGGGTTAGCGGAGCCTACGAGCAGTACTTC.

The rearrangement uses TRBV14 and TRBJ1-1, with D possibly TRBD1 on 5 matching bases. Germline values: CDR1 SGHDN, CDR2 FVKESK. The germline V and J ends were trimmed by 3 bases and 2 bases, with 16 bases remaining between them. This CDR3 contains 16 residues. The CDR3: CASSHGGDLINTEAFF. The CDR3 bases are TGTGCCAGCAGCCATGGAGGGGACCTAATTAACACTGAAGCTTTCTTT. Together with reference TRBV14 and TRBJ1-1, the CDR3 gives the full variable domain: EAGVTQFPSHSVIEKGQTVTLRCDPISGHDNLYWYRRVMGKEIKFLLHFVKESKQDESGMPNNRFLAERTGGTYSTLKVQPAELEDSGVYFCASSHGGDLINTEAFFGQGTRLTVV.

The genes are TRBV28 and TRBJ2-1; 9 bases map to TRBD2. CDR1 MDHEN and CDR2 SYDVKM come from the germline V gene. This CDR3 spans 15 amino acids. The J segment lost 4 bases and the V segment lost 10 bases, leaving 11 bases of the junction unmatched. This chain's CDR3 is CAKGAGGPAYNEQFF. The CDR3 DNA reads as TGTGCCAAAGGGGCGGGAGGGCCTGCTTACAATGAGCAGTTCTTC.

The rearrangement links TRBV15 to TRBJ1-2; D not certain. Trimming left V 0 bases short and J 4 bases short, with 12 bases between. Germline CDR1 reads LNHNV; CDR2 reads YYDKDF (reference sequence). This CDR3 has 15 amino acids. The DNA for the CDR3 is TGTGCCACCAGCAGAGATCGGAATTCACTCTATGGCTACACCTTC. As protein: CATSRDRNSLYGYTF.

This clonotype was recorded once. The rearrangement uses TRBV20-1 and TRBJ2-1; a weak D match, TRBD2 (5 bases). V lost 3 bases and J lost 6, with 18 bases in between. The CDR3 loop spans 15 amino acids. CDR1 and CDR2 from the germline V gene are DFQATT and SNEGSKA (reference sequence). The CDR3: CSASVLGRTFNEQFF. In DNA, the CDR3 is TGCAGTGCTAGTGTATTAGGGAGAACTTTCAATGAGCAGTTCTTC.

The V and J genes are TRBV28 and TRBJ2-1; D remains unclear. V lost 5 bases and J lost 10, with 6 bases in between. Germline lookup yields CDR1 MDHEN and CDR2 SYDVKM. This CDR3 contains 10 residues. CDR3: CASSKREQFF. In DNA, the CDR3 is TGTGCCAGCAGTAAACGAGAGCAGTTCTTC.

J is TRBJ2-3 and V is TRBV6-4; D may correspond to TRBD1 or TRBD2 (5 bases each). The CDR3 has 14 amino acids. The ends were cut back, 2 bases at V and 4 bases at J, with 10 bases in the middle. In germline, CDR1 is MRHNA, CDR2 SNTAGT. The CDR3 DNA sequence: TGTGCCAGCAGTGACAGGGGAGAGGCAGATACGCAGTATTTT. This translates into CASSDRGEADTQYF.